This T cell receptor beta chain appears in the sequencing data of a study of PD-1 blockade in mismatch repair-deficient tumors. Clones were read by immunoSEQ multiplex PCR, and TCRdb kept only the in-frame ones, dropping some. The sample shows about 130,000 clones, about nine tenths of them seen only once. Trimming pared 3 bases from V and 0 bases from J, leaving 11 bases between. Germline V lookup: CDR1 SNHLY, CDR2 FYNNEI. The CDR3 is 16 residues long. The sequence was collected from an adult with mismatch repair-deficient cancer. V is TRBV2 and J is TRBJ1-4; D gene ambiguous. This specimen consisted of peripheral blood, obtained approximately 70 weeks after starting pembrolizumab. The chain's CDR3 is CASSDIGRATNEKLFF. The CDR3 bases are TGTGCCAGCAGTGATATCGGGCGTGCAACTAATGAAAAACTGTTTTTT.